This T cell receptor (beta chain) was profiled in a study of shared clonotypes between healthy human individuals. Across the whole study: Plates per donor: three CD4 naive, three CD4 memory, two CD8 naive, one CD8 memory. Regarding the study as a whole: Rarefaction analysis demonstrated incomplete sorted-subset sequencing notwithstanding large depth. Naive subsets tended to show greater estimated richness than memory subsets.

Naive-designated CD8 cells lacked CD45RO, were positively enriched for CCR7, and omitted terminally differentiated effector memory CD45RA+ cells. Assay: immunoSEQ multiplex PCR; the TCRdb copy retains only in-frame clones and omits some. The data contain about 1,800,000 clones, approximately 95% of them singletons. As to this clone: What it binds is unknown.

The CDR3 covers 15 residues. Per germline, CDR1 GTSNPN and CDR2 SVGIG (reference sequence). J was trimmed by 5 bases and V by 4 bases; bases with no gene match: 6. Sequencing input: naive CD8+ T cells sorted from blood. The sequence came from a man aged 18 to 29 in good health. This rearrangement joins TRBV30 to TRBJ2-7, with 15 bases identical to TRBD2. CDR3 residues: CAWTWTSGRGDEQYF. The CDR3 nucleotides are TGTGCCTGGACCTGGACTAGCGGGAGGGGGGACGAGCAGTACTTC.